Listed below are T cell receptor beta chains from one sample, sequenced in a study of OX40 agonist ivuxolimab in advanced cancers. Assay: immunoSEQ multiplex PCR; the TCRdb copy retains only in-frame clones and omits some. This sample has fewer than 70,000 clones, with roughly 87% found just once. The sample in question was CD4+ or CD8+ T cells sorted from blood, obtained in a trial of the OX40 agonist ivuxolimab. The receptors were sampled from an adult with an advanced solid tumor such as melanoma, head and neck, liver or kidney cancer. Each CDR3 is given with its conserved first and last residue.

V gene	J gene	CDR3 length	CDR3 protein
TRBV19	TRBJ2-4	15	CASSTQGTAKNIQYF
TRBV19	TRBJ2-2	16	CASSKISAGAVGELFF
TRBV9	TRBJ2-1	16	CASSVVGQGKDNEQFF
TRBV7-6	TRBJ2-5	14	CASSLQDLQETQYF
TRBV4-1	TRBJ2-3	12	CASSQTADTQYF
TRBV6-6	TRBJ2-1	11	CASISGVEQFF
TRBV30	TRBJ2-7	13	CAWTPGLVYEQYF
TRBV6-5	TRBJ2-3	15	CASSYLHTSTDTQYF
TRBV18	NA	15	CASSLGTLPLYEQYF
TRBV7-2	TRBJ2-3	13	CASSLVAADTQYF
TRBV5-1	TRBJ2-5	14	CASSLERPPGAQYF
TRBV28	TRBJ1-1	12	CASSLWWFSAFF
TRBV5-1	TRBJ1-1	13	CASSRGQNTEAFF
TRBV9	TRBJ2-1	17	CASSPARYGRAYNEQFF
TRBV7-2	TRBJ1-2	14	CASSLDGTLYGYTF
TRBV25-1	TRBJ2-3	13	CASRWTSTDTQYF
TRBV7-2	TRBJ2-1	18	CASSSISPLARSYNEQFF
TRBV28	TRBJ1-6	12	CASNAGNSPLHF
TRBV7-9	TRBJ1-4	14	CASSSHSSNEKLFF
TRBV28	TRBJ2-7	14	CASKDGGVVYEQYF
TRBV21-1	TRBJ1-2	15	CASSPHARGPYGYTF
TRBV7-9	TRBJ2-3	16	CASSTRQVAGTDTQYF
TRBV14	TRBJ2-7	14	CASSQDNLGNEQYF
TRBV19	TRBJ1-6	15	CASSIDRGMEAPLHF
TRBV11-2	TRBJ2-2	15	CASSQDRANTGELFF
TRBV7-9	TRBJ2-7	14	CASSPRTSTYEQYF
TRBV28	TRBJ1-2	14	CASSPYTGRFGYTF
TRBV5-6	NA	15	CASSLFDRGTYEQYF
TRBV10-3	TRBJ2-1	15	CAISDRLAEGLEQFF
TRBV6-6	TRBJ1-1	15	CASSYSPGLNTEAFF
TRBV2	TRBJ2-7	13	CASSGQGVGEQYF
TRBV5-1	TRBJ2-7	13	CASSLSPNYEQYF
TRBV29-1	TRBJ1-1	13	CSAGTGDYTEAFF
TRBV28	TRBJ2-7	12	CASSPIFRLPYF
TRBV19	TRBJ1-1	11	CASSITGEAFF
TRBV21-1	TRBJ1-3	18	CASSYQQGDLIPGNTIYF
TRBV6-5	TRBJ1-5	14	CASSRSPLSFSQHF
TRBV28	TRBJ1-1	17	CASSLLGRSPTDTEAFF
TRBV15	TRBJ1-4	13	CATSRDGVDMVFF
TRBV14	TRBJ2-6	16	CASRNRGLSGANVLTF
TRBV4-3	TRBJ2-7	13	CASSRSIAYEQYF
TRBV7-3	TRBJ2-3	14	CASGPGGGADTQYF
TRBV11-2	TRBJ2-5	18	CASSLDGGAGGGQETQYF